Each of the 5 T cell receptor beta chains below was sequenced from the same sample in a study of cytomegalovirus exposure and HLA in healthy donors. This table comes from immunoSEQ multiplex PCR, and its TCRdb copy is limited to in-frame clones, with some not included. The table shows 150,000 to 200,000 clones, with roughly 86% occurring only once. The sample was PBMCs. These receptors originate from a man aged 25-40 years in good health and CMV-seropositive.

This clone has more than one count but fewer than ten. Here the CDR3 reads CASSYRGGNQPQHF. Here the CDR3 DNA reads TGTGCCAGCAGTTACCGGGGTGGCAATCAGCCCCAGCATTTT. The chain uses TRBV6-5 and TRBJ1-5; D not certain. Per germline, CDR1 MNHEY and CDR2 SVGAGI. This CDR3 is 14 amino acids long. The V end lost 2 bases, the J end lost 2 bases, and 7 bases lay between the germline ends.

The J gene is TRBJ1-5, the V gene TRBV27, with 9 positions matching TRBD1. The CDR3 spans 17 residues. Looked up from germline, CDR1 is MNHEY and CDR2 is SMNVEV (reference sequence). Trimming at V came to 3 bases and at J to 3 bases, leaving 9 bases not matched to a gene. The CDR3 protein is CASSFSGQGGYNQPQHF. For the CDR3, the DNA is TGTGCCAGCAGTTTCTCGGGACAGGGAGGCTACAATCAGCCCCAGCATTTT.

The chain links TRBV27 to TRBJ1-2; 10 bases fit TRBD1. The CDR3 covers 14 residues. Looked up from germline, CDR1 is MNHEY and CDR2 is SMNVEV (reference sequence). Trimming cost V 2 bases and J 5 bases; bases outside gene matches: 2. The CDR3 nucleotides read TGTGCCAGCAGTTTACTGGACAGGGGGTATGGCTACACCTTC. Protein sequence: CASSLLDRGYGYTF.

The chain recombines TRBV7-2 with TRBJ1-4, with D hard to call. The length of the CDR3 is 14 residues. Trimming removed 5 bases from V and 7 bases from J, with 14 bases in between. Germline CDR1 and CDR2: SGHTA and FQGNSA. The CDR3: CASSPRAGGEKLFF. As DNA, the CDR3 is TGTGCCAGCAGCCCTAGGGCGGGAGGTGAAAAACTGTTTTTT.

This chain joins TRBV20-1 and TRBJ2-7; D gene unclear. Trimming took 7 bases from V and 1 from J, leaving 8 bases between them. The CDR3 consists of 11 residues. CDR1 and CDR2 (germline): DFQATT, SNEGSKA (reference sequence). CDR3 residues: CSVPHSYEQYF. In nucleotides, the CDR3 is TGCAGTGTTCCCCATTCCTACGAGCAGTACTTC.